This TCR beta chain is from a study of OX40 agonist ivuxolimab in advanced cancers. As for the study in general: Ivuxolimab, which patients received intravenously every 2 weeks, was dosed at 0.01 to 10 mg/kg. Enrollees could have had prior anti-PD-1, anti-PD-L1 or anti-CTLA-4 therapy, which 40% had received.

The length of the CDR3 is 12 residues. Trimming removed 6 bases from V and 5 bases from J, with 11 bases in between. Germline V gene lookup returns CDR1 SGHNT and CDR2 YYREEE (reference sequence). Sequencing used immunoSEQ multiplex PCR; TCRdb keeps in-frame clones, though not all of them. The table records 100,000 to 150,000 clones, about nine tenths of them present only once. Overall study results and limits: Which antigen the expanded peripheral T cells recognized is unknown. At 0.1 to 3.0 mg/kg and by week 6, CD4+ and CD8+ T cells in the blood had expanded clonally.

As concerns this clone: Its antigen is currently unknown.

V is TRBV5-4 and J is TRBJ2-5; a weak D match, TRBD2 (5 bases). The specimen comprised CD4+ or CD8+ T cells sorted from blood, sampled in a trial of the OX40 agonist ivuxolimab. The sequence came from an adult with an advanced solid tumor such as melanoma, head and neck, liver or kidney cancer. The CDR3, as DNA: TGTGCCAGCACCAGCGGATCGGAGACCCAGTACTTC. Protein sequence: CASTSGSETQYF.